This TCR beta chain was identified in a study of T cells after yellow fever vaccination. Looking at the study overall: Fractions of limited cellularity were prepared by means of SMART-Seq v4 Ultra Low Input.

Study results and limitations: Post-booster reappearance was seen for most primary-vaccination clones (nearly 97% CD4, roughly 86% CD8). Peaking faster, on day 5 versus 15, the secondary response was nonetheless weaker. Contamination of FACS-sorted repertoires by abundant clonotypes from the bulk population could occur.

Per germline, CDR1 LGHDT and CDR2 YNNKEL (reference sequence). Trimming pared 0 bases from V and 5 bases from J, leaving 10 bases between. There are 14 residues in the CDR3. TCRdb re-derived calls from the 5' RACE reads in MiXCR, one entry per CDR3 protein. The table shows about 210,000 distinct CDR3 sequences, with approximately 3.3% occurring only once. This clonotype was recorded a few times. Its antigen remains unidentified. This TCR was recovered from a man aged 18-30 years who received the YFV17D yellow fever vaccine. The starting material was CD4+ T cells sorted from PBMCs, obtained 10 days after the yellow fever booster vaccination. The chain couples TRBV3-1 to TRBJ2-5; D is unresolved. CDR3 coding DNA: TGTGCCAGCAGCCAAGAGATTTTCCGTGAGACCCAGTACTTC. Translation gives CASSQEIFRETQYF.